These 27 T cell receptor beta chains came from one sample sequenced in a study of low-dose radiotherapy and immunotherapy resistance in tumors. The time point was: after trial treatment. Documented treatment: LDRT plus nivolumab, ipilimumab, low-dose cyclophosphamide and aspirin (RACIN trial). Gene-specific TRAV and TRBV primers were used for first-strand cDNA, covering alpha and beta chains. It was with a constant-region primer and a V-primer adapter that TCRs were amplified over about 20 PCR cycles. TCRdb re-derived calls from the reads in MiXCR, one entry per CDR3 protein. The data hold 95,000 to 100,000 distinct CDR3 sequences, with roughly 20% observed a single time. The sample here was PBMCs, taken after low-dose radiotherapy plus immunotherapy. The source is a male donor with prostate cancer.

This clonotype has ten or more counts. The CDR3: CASTLRQFGDRGLGYTF. CDR3 coding DNA: TGTGCCAGCACCCTCAGGCAGTTTGGGGACAGGGGTCTTGGCTACACCTTC. This chain connects TRBV6-2 or TRBV6-3 to TRBJ1-2; 10 bases map to TRBD1. Germline trimming cut 7 bases from V and 7 bases from J; bases unmatched to any gene: 18. Germline-derived CDR1 and CDR2 are MNHEY and SVGEGT. The CDR3 is 17 amino acids.

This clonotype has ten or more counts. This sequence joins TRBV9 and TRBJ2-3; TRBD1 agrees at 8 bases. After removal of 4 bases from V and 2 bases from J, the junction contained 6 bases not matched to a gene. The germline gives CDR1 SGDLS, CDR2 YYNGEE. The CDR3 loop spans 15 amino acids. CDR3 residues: CASSPRQGITDTQYF. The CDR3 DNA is TGTGCCAGCAGCCCGAGACAGGGGATCACAGATACGCAGTATTTT.

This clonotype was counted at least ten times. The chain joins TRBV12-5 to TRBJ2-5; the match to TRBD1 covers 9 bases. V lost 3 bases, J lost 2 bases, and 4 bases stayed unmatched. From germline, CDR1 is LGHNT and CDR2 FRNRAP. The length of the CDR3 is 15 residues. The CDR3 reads CASGLAGTGQETQYF. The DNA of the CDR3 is TGTGCTAGTGGTTTAGCCGGGACAGGGCAAGAGACCCAGTACTTC.

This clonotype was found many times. The CDR3 DNA is TGTGCCAGCAGCCAAGTGGTGCAGGGGGATAACTATGGCTACACCTTC. Translating it yields CASSQVVQGDNYGYTF. The chain has TRBV4-2 and TRBJ1-2; TRBD1 matches 7 bases. Per germline, CDR1 LGHNA and CDR2 YNFKEQ. The CDR3 is 16 residues long. The junction had 6 bases not matched to a gene; V was cut back by 1 base and J by 1 base.

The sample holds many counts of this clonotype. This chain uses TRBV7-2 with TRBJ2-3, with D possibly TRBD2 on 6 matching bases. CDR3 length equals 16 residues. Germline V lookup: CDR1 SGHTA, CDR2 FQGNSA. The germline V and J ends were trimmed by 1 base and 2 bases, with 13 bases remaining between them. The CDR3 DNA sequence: TGTGCCAGCAGCTTAGTACCCGGGGGAAACACAGATACGCAGTATTTT. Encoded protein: CASSLVPGGNTDTQYF.

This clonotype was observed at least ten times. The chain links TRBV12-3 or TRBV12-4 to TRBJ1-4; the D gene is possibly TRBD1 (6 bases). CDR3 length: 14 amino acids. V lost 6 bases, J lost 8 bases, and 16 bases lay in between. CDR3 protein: CASRSTGLGEKLFF. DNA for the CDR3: TGTGCCAGCAGATCAACAGGGCTCGGAGAAAAACTGTTTTTT.

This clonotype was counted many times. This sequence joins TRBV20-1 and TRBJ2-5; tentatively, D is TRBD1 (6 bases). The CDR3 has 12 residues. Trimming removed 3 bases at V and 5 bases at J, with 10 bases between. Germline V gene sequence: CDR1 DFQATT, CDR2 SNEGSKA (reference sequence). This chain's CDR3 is CSASSGDETQYF. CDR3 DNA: TGCAGTGCTAGTTCAGGGGATGAGACCCAGTACTTC.

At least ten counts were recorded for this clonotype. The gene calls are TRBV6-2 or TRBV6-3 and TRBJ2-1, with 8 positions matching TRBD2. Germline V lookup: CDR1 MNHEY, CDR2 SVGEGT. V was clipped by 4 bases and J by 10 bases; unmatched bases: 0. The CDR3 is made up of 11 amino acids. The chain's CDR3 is CASSLAGEQFF. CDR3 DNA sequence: TGTGCCAGCAGTTTAGCGGGGGAGCAGTTCTTC.

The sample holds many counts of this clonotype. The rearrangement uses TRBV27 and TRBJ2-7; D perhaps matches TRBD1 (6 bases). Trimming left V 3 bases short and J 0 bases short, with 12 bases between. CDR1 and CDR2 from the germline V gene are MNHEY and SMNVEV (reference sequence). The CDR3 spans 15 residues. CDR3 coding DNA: TGTGCCAGCAGTTTGAGGGCGGACAGCTCCTACGAGCAGTACTTC. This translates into CASSLRADSSYEQYF.

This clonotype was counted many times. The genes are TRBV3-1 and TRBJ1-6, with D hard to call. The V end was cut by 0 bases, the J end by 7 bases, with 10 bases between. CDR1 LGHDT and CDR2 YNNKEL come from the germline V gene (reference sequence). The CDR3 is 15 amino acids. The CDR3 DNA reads TGTGCCAGCAGCCAAGAAGGCGCCGGCAATTCACCCCTCCACTTT. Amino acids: CASSQEGAGNSPLHF.

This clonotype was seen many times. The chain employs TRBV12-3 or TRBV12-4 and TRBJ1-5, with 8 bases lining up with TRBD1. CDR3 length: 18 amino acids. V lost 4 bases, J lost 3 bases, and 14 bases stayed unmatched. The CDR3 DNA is TGTGCCAGCAGTTCGACCACCGGACAGGGCTATTCCAATCAGCCCCAGCATTTT. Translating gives CASSSTTGQGYSNQPQHF.

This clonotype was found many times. The CDR3 bases are TGTGCCGGGGACTCGGCCAATGAGCAGTTCTTC. Its translation is CAGDSANEQFF. The rearrangement uses TRBV2 and TRBJ2-1; D may be TRBD2 (6 bases). Germline V gene data show CDR1 as SNHLY and CDR2 as FYNNEI. The V and J ends lost 11 bases and 6 bases respectively, with 11 bases between them. The CDR3 has 11 residues.

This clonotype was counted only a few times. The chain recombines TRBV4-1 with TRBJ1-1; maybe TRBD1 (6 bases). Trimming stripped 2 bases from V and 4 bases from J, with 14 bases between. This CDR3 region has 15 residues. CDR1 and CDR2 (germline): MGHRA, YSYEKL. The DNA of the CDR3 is TGCGCCAGCAGCCAACGGGGGGGCCGGGGCACTGAAGCTTTCTTT. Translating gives CASSQRGGRGTEAFF.

The CDR3 bases are TGCGCCAGCAGCCAAGACACGATAAAAGAAGCTTTCTTT. Its protein is CASSQDTIKEAFF. The rearrangement links TRBV4-1 to TRBJ1-1; D uncertain. Deletions cut 0 bases from V and 8 bases from J, with 10 bases between. The CDR3 extends over 13 amino acids. Germline CDR1 MGHRA, CDR2 YSYEKL.

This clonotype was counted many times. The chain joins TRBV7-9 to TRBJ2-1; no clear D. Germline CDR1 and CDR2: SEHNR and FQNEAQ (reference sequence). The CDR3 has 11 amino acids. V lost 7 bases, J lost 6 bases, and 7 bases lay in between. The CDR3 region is CASTTVNEQFF. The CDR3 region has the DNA TGTGCCAGCACCACCGTCAATGAGCAGTTCTTC.

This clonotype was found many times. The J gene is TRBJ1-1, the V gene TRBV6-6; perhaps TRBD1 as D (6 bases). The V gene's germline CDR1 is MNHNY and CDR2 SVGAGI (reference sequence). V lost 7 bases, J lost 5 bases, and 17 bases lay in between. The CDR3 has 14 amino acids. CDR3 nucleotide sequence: TGTGCCAGCACCCCCGACAGGTGGGGGACTGAAGCTTTCTTT. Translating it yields CASTPDRWGTEAFF.

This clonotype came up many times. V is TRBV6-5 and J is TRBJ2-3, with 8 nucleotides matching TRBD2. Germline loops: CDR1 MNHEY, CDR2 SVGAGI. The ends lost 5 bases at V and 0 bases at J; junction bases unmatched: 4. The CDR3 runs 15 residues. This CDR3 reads CASSRLAKSTDTQYF. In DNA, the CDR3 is TGTGCCAGCAGTAGACTAGCGAAAAGCACAGATACGCAGTATTTT.

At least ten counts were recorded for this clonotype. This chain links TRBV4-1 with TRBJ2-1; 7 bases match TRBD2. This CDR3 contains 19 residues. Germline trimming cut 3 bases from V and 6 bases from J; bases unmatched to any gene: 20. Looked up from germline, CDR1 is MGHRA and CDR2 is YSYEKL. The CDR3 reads CASSHRGGRGCQRGNEQFF. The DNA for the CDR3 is TGCGCCAGCAGCCACCGGGGTGGGCGCGGCTGCCAGCGGGGCAATGAGCAGTTCTTC.

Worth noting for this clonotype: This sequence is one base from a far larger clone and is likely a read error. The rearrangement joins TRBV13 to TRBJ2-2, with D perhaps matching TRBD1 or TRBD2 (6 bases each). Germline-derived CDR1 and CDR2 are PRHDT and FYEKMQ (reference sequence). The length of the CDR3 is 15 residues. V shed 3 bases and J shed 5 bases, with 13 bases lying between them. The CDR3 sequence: CASSLMGGLTGELFF. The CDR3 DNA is TGTGCCAGCAGCTTGATGGGGGGCTTAACCGGGGAGCTGTTTTTT.

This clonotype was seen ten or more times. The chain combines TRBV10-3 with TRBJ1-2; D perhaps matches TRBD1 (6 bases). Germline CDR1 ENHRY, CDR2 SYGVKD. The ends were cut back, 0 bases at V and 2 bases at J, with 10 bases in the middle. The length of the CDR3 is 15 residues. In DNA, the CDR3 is TGTGCCATCAGTGAGTCGAACAGGGTGAACTATGGCTACACCTTC. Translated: CAISESNRVNYGYTF.

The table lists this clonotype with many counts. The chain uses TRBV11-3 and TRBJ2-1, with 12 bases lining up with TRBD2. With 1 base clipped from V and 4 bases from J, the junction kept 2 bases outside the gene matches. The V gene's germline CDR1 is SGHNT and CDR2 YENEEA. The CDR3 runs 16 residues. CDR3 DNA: TGTGCCAGCAGCTTAGGGACTAGCGGGGTATACAATGAGCAGTTCTTC. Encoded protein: CASSLGTSGVYNEQFF.

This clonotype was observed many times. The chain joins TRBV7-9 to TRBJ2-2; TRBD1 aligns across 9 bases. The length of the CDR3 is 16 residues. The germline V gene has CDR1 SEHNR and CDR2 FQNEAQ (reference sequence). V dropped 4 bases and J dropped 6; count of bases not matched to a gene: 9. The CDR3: CASSSPGQGFPGELFF. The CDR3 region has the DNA TGTGCCAGCAGCTCGCCGGGACAGGGTTTTCCCGGGGAGCTGTTTTTT.

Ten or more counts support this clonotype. The CDR3 reads CASTPNPGGTDTQYF. The DNA of the CDR3 is TGTGCCAGCACCCCGAACCCCGGGGGCACAGATACGCAGTATTTT. V and J are TRBV11-2 and TRBJ2-3; D possibly corresponds to TRBD2 (5 bases). Trimming shortened V by 7 bases and J by 1 base, and 15 bases separated the two germline ends. Germline assignment: CDR1 SGHAT and CDR2 FQNNGV. This CDR3 spans 15 amino acids.

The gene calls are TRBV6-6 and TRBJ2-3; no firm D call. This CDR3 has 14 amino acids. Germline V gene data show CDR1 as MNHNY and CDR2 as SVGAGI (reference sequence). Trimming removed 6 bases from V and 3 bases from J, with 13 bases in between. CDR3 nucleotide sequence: TGTGCCAGCAGGGCCCGCCACGCGACAGATACGCAGTATTTT. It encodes CASRARHATDTQYF.

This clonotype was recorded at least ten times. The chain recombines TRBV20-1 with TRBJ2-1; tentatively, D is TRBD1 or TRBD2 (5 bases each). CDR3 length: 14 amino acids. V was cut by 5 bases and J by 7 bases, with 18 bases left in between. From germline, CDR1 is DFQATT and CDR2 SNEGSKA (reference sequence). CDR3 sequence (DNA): TGCAGTGCTCCGCCGGGACCCTTAGGGAATGAGCAGTTCTTC. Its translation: CSAPPGPLGNEQFF.

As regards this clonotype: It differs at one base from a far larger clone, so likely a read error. The DNA for the CDR3 is TGTGCCAGCAGCTCCTCGACAGGGTGGCCCTACGAGCAGTTCTTC. Translated: CASSSSTGWPYEQFF. The chain combines TRBV5-4 with TRBJ2-1; the match to TRBD1 covers 7 bases. V lost 3 bases to trimming and J lost 10 bases; unmatched junction nucleotides: 13. The germline gives CDR1 SGHNT, CDR2 YYREEE (reference sequence). The CDR3 is 15 amino acids.

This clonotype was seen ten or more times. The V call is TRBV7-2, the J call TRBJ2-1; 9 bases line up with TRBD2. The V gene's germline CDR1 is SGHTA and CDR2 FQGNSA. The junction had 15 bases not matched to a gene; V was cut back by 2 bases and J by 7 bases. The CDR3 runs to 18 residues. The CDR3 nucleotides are TGTGCCAGCAGCTTAAGAACGTTGGCGGGGGGGCGGTCGAATGAGCAGTTCTTC. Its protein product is CASSLRTLAGGRSNEQFF.